The TCR beta chain under discussion was sequenced for a study of T-cell memory formation after mild COVID-19. The J segment lost 11 bases and the V segment lost 4 bases, leaving 12 bases of the junction unmatched. The CDR3 totals 14 residues. Germline V lookup: CDR1 SEHNR, CDR2 FQNEAQ (reference sequence). Via MiXCR, TCRdb re-called the 5' RACE reads, giving one row per CDR3 protein. The table lists about 170,000 distinct CDR3 sequences, 10% to 15% of them singletons. Sequenced material: PBMCs or a T cell subset sorted from them (not recorded which). This TCR came from a man between 18 and 29 years old who had mild COVID-19 (a few samples of this study predate the infection). Cell type and time point are not known. This chain uses TRBV7-9 with TRBJ1-1, with 8 bases aligning to TRBD1. The CDR3 spells CASSSLNGDRGAFF. The CDR3 coding sequence is TGTGCCAGCAGCTCTCTTAACGGCGACAGGGGTGCTTTCTTT.